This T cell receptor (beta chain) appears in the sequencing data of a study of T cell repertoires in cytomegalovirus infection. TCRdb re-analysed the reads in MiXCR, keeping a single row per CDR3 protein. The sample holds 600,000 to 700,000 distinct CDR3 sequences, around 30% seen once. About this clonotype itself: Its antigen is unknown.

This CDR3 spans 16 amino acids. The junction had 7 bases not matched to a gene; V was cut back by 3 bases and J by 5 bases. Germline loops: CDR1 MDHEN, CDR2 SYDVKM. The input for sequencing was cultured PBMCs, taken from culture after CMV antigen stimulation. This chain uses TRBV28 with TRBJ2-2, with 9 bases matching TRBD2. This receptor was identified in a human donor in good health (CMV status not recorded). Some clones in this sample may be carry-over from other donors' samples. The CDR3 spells CASSLRVAGVTGELFF. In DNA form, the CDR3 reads TGTGCCAGCAGTTTGAGGGTAGCGGGAGTTACCGGGGAGCTGTTTTTT.